A single sample gave rise to the 11 T cell receptor beta chains below, sequenced in a study of T cells after yellow fever vaccination. In TCRdb, the 5' RACE reads were re-called with MiXCR into one record per CDR3 protein. The sample yields hundreds of thousands of distinct CDR3 sequences, less than 15% seen once. The sample was PBMCs, taken on the day of the yellow fever booster vaccination. Receptors were obtained from a young man who received the YFV17D yellow fever vaccine.

This clonotype showed up just a few times. The chain combines TRBV12-3 or TRBV12-4 with TRBJ2-3, with 10 positions matching TRBD2. The CDR3 loop spans 17 amino acids. V dropped 3 bases and J dropped 5; count of bases not matched to a gene: 11. CDR3 region: CASSFERAAGGGDTQYF. The CDR3 DNA sequence: TGTGCCAGCAGTTTTGAGCGGGCAGCGGGAGGGGGAGATACGCAGTATTTT.

This clonotype was picked up many times. This rearrangement joins TRBV12-3 or TRBV12-4 to TRBJ2-1; 7 bases are shared with TRBD1. Unmatched junction bases numbered 2, after V lost 6 bases and J lost 0 bases. CDR3 length: 14 residues. This CDR3 reads CASSSGGSYNEQFF. CDR3 DNA: TGTGCCAGCAGCTCAGGGGGCTCCTACAATGAGCAGTTCTTC.

J is TRBJ1-6 and V is TRBV29-1; the D is unclear. V lost 4 bases to trimming and J lost 7 bases, with 11 bases between them. CDR1 and CDR2 (germline): SQVTM, ANQGSEA. The CDR3 sequence is 13 residues long. CDR3 coding DNA: TGCAGCGTTGGAATAGGGCAAAATTCACCCCTCCACTTT. Its protein product is CSVGIGQNSPLHF.

The rearrangement links TRBV3-1 to TRBJ2-2; D may correspond to TRBD1 or TRBD2 (6 bases each). V was trimmed by 0 bases and J by 4 bases, leaving 9 bases between them. Germline assignment: CDR1 LGHDT and CDR2 YNNKEL (reference sequence). The CDR3 runs to 15 residues. DNA of the CDR3: TGTGCCAGCAGCCAAGATTGGGGGGCCACCGGGGAGCTGTTTTTT. Encoded protein: CASSQDWGATGELFF. Supplemented by reference TRBV3-1 and TRBJ2-2, the full variable domain reads DTAVSQTPKYLVTQMGNDKSIKCEQNLGHDTMYWYKQDSKKFLKIMFSYNNKELIINETVPNRFSPKSPDKAHLNLHINSLELGDSAVYFCASSQDWGATGELFFGEGSRLTVL.

This clonotype was detected a few times. The V gene is TRBV7-6, the J gene TRBJ2-2, with D unclear. The germline V gene has CDR1 SGHVS and CDR2 FNYEAQ. The V gene lost 1 base and the J gene lost 2 bases, with 14 bases spanning the gap. The CDR3 totals 17 residues. CDR3 region: CASSLEVLSANTGELFF. The DNA of the CDR3 is TGTGCCAGCAGCTTAGAGGTGTTGTCCGCTAACACCGGGGAGCTGTTTTTT.

The rearrangement joins TRBV7-2 to TRBJ2-7, with D tentatively TRBD1 or TRBD2 (5 bases each). CDR1 is SGHTA, CDR2 FQGNSA, per germline. Trimming left V 5 bases short and J 3 bases short, with 20 bases between. The CDR3 has 16 residues. CDR3 region: CASSPRDQGTFYEQYF. The DNA of the CDR3 is TGTGCCAGCAGCCCCCGGGATCAGGGTACCTTCTACGAGCAGTACTTC.

This rearrangement joins TRBV7-9 to TRBJ2-2; 7 nucleotides line up with TRBD1. CDR1 is SEHNR and CDR2 is FQNEAQ in the germline V gene (reference sequence). V dropped 1 base and J dropped 4; count of bases not matched to a gene: 0. The CDR3 is made up of 14 amino acids. CDR3 protein: CASSLGTGTGELFF. The CDR3 nucleotides read TGTGCCAGCAGCTTAGGGACAGGCACCGGGGAGCTGTTTTTT. Drawing the rest from reference TRBV7-9 and TRBJ2-2, the complete variable domain is DTGVSQNPRHKITKRGQNVTFRCDPISEHNRLYWYRQTLGQGPEFLTYFQNEAQLEKSRLLSDRFSAERPKGSFSTLEIQRTEQGDSAMYLCASSLGTGTGELFFGEGSRLTVL.

This clonotype was detected a few times. This sequence joins TRBV30 and TRBJ2-3; no clear D gene. V lost 0 bases and J lost 7, with 14 bases in between. From germline, CDR1 is GTSNPN and CDR2 SVGIG (reference sequence). CDR3 length: 14 amino acids. The DNA for the CDR3 is TGTGCCTGGAGTGTATTCGGATCGAAGCATACGCAGTATTTT. Translated: CAWSVFGSKHTQYF.

This chain uses TRBV7-7 with TRBJ2-2, with unresolved D. Trimming shortened V by 1 base and J by 2 bases, and 8 bases separated the two germline ends. The germline V gene encodes CDR1 SSHAT and CDR2 FNYEAQ (reference sequence). The CDR3 contains 15 residues. Written as DNA, the CDR3 is TGTGCCAGCAGCTTAGGGAGTATAAACACCGGGGAGCTGTTTTTT. It encodes CASSLGSINTGELFF.

Concerning this clonotype: The junction departs from the called germline gene at one end, perhaps through a read error. J is TRBJ2-5 and V is TRBV7-9; 8 positions match TRBD2. The CDR3 has 15 amino acids. The germline gives CDR1 SEHNR, CDR2 FQNEAQ (reference sequence). The CDR3 coding sequence is TGTGCCAGCAGCTTAGCACTAGCGGACCAGGAGACCCAGTACTTC. This sequence encodes CASSLALADQETQYF.

A few counts support this clonotype. The rearrangement links TRBV15 to TRBJ2-1; TRBD1 matches 7 bases. The CDR3 spans 17 residues. Germline lookup yields CDR1 LNHNV and CDR2 YYDKDF (reference sequence). After removal of 0 bases from V and 0 bases from J, the junction contained 5 bases not matched to a gene. The CDR3: CATSRDRGTVSYNEQFF. CDR3 bases: TGTGCCACCAGCAGAGATCGTGGGACAGTCTCCTACAATGAGCAGTTCTTC.